This TCR beta chain was sequenced during a study of technical replicates of blood from four donors. Trimming cost V 7 bases and J 2 bases; bases outside gene matches: 1. This CDR3 is built from 13 residues. The germline gives CDR1 LNHDA, CDR2 SQIVND (reference sequence). Some clones are missing from TCRdb's copy, which holds only in-frame ones; the method was immunoSEQ multiplex PCR. This sample has roughly 50,000 clones; 93% occur once, and the top ten carry approximately 4%. The sample was PBMCs. The receptor was derived from a human donor in good health. Some clones in this sample may be carry-over from other donors' samples. This sequence joins TRBV19 and TRBJ1-5; TRBD1 matches 8 bases. The CDR3 sequence: CASMGQGNQPQHF. CDR3 in DNA: TGTGCCAGTATGGGACAGGGCAATCAGCCCCAGCATTTT.